The 27 T cell receptor beta chains given below trace back to one sample, sequenced in a study of cytomegalovirus exposure and HLA in healthy donors (dated by TCRdb to the late 2010s). Library method: the immunoSEQ multiplex PCR assay. A mixture of 60 forward primers for TCR Vbeta segments and 13 reverse primers for TCR Jbeta segments was used in the multiplex PCR. This is the immuneACCESS table as TCRdb keeps it, with only in-frame sequences that have V and J called. A part of the clones is gone; compared with another copy, unresolved V genes explain less than half, and the rest is unexplained. The sample's table lists a count of some 150,000 clones. The ten largest account for roughly 0.83% of the sample. Sequencing was carried out using PBMCs. All receptors derive from a woman aged 18-29 years in good health and CMV-seropositive.

The genes are TRBV10-2 and TRBJ1-2, with D maybe TRBD1 (6 bases). The germline V gene encodes CDR1 WSHSY and CDR2 SAAADI. The V end lost 2 bases, the J end lost 13 bases, and 20 bases lay between the germline ends. This CDR3 region has 14 residues. The DNA of the CDR3 is TGCGCCAGCAGTGAGGGGGACATCCCGAGCGCTGGCACCTTC. Protein product: CASSEGDIPSAGTF.

J is TRBJ2-4 and V is TRBV15; TRBD1 might be the D (5 bases). Trimming took 7 bases from V and 0 from J, leaving 16 bases between them. The CDR3 runs to 16 residues. Germline V CDR1 and CDR2: LNHNV, YYDKDF (reference sequence). The DNA of the CDR3 is TGTGCCACCACCCCGACAGTTTTTCTAGCCAAAAACATTCAGTACTTC. It is translated as CATTPTVFLAKNIQYF. Looking up the rest from reference TRBV15 and TRBJ2-4 gives the full variable domain: DAMVIQNPRYQVTQFGKPVTLSCSQTLNHNVMYWYQQKSSQAPKLLFHYYDKDFNNEADTPDNFQSRRPNTSFCFLDIRSPGLGDTAMYLCATTPTVFLAKNIQYFGAGTRLSVL.

V usage is TRBV4-1 and J usage is TRBJ2-2; TRBD2 aligns across 10 bases. This CDR3 has 18 amino acids. The germline V gene encodes CDR1 MGHRA and CDR2 YSYEKL. V lost 0 bases, J lost 6 bases, and 10 bases stayed unmatched. CDR3 sequence (DNA): TGCGCCAGCAGCCAAGATAAGGAGCGGGGGGGGGTTCCCGGGGAGCTGTTTTTT. Translation gives CASSQDKERGGVPGELFF.

CDR3 residues: CASSLSRGSYNEQFF. CDR3 DNA sequence: TGTGCCAGCAGCTTGTCCAGGGGGTCCTACAATGAGCAGTTCTTC. This chain uses TRBV5-6 with TRBJ2-1; 7 bases map to TRBD1. CDR3 length equals 15 residues. Germline V gives CDR1 SGHDT, CDR2 YYEEEE. Germline trimming cut 1 base from V and 1 base from J; bases unmatched to any gene: 2.

This chain links TRBV15 with TRBJ1-2; D not certain. The V gene lost 3 bases and the J gene lost 7 bases, with 18 bases spanning the gap. Germline CDR1 is LNHNV and CDR2 is YYDKDF (reference sequence). The CDR3 contains 15 residues. The CDR3 DNA reads TGTGCCACCAGCAGTGGACTCTACGAACCGGGTGGCTACACCTTC. Amino acids: CATSSGLYEPGGYTF.

This chain connects TRBV7-9 to TRBJ2-1; tentatively, D is TRBD1 (6 bases). Trimming removed 4 bases from V and 4 bases from J, with 26 bases in between. Germline V gene lookup returns CDR1 SEHNR and CDR2 FQNEAQ (reference sequence). The CDR3 is 19 residues long. The CDR3 loop reads CASSSYGADRDIAYNEQFF. The CDR3 DNA follows: TGTGCCAGCAGCTCGTATGGGGCCGACCGGGACATTGCGTACAATGAGCAGTTCTTC. Filled out from reference TRBV7-9 and TRBJ2-1, the complete variable domain reads DTGVSQNPRHKITKRGQNVTFRCDPISEHNRLYWYRQTLGQGPEFLTYFQNEAQLEKSRLLSDRFSAERPKGSFSTLEIQRTEQGDSAMYLCASSSYGADRDIAYNEQFFGPGTRLTVL.

V gene TRBV7-9 combines with J gene TRBJ2-1; 9 nucleotides match TRBD1. Trimming cost V 5 bases and J 0 bases; bases outside gene matches: 5. CDR3 length: 16 residues. Germline-derived CDR1 and CDR2 are SEHNR and FQNEAQ (reference sequence). The CDR3 loop reads CASSGWTGDSYNEQFF. The DNA of the CDR3 is TGTGCCAGCAGCGGATGGACAGGGGACTCCTACAATGAGCAGTTCTTC.

V and J are TRBV6-6 and TRBJ1-2; 9 nucleotides line up with TRBD1. CDR3 length: 15 amino acids. Per germline, CDR1 MNHNY and CDR2 SVGAGI (reference sequence). Trimming cost V 7 bases and J 6 bases; bases outside gene matches: 12. CDR3 sequence reads: CASTPGQGTMDGYTF. The CDR3 bases are TGTGCCAGCACCCCGGGACAGGGTACGATGGATGGCTACACCTTC.

The gene calls are TRBV19 and TRBJ1-5; TRBD1 might be the D (5 bases). V was shortened by 6 bases and J by 2 bases, with 14 bases between the two germline ends. The germline V gene has CDR1 LNHDA and CDR2 SQIVND (reference sequence). CDR3 length: 15 amino acids. This CDR3 is CASRARGEGNQPQHF. Here the CDR3 DNA reads TGTGCCAGTAGGGCGCGGGGCGAGGGCAATCAGCCCCAGCATTTT.

The rearrangement joins TRBV25-1 to TRBJ2-1, with 7 bases identical to TRBD1. Trimming at V came to 5 bases and at J to 1 base, leaving 14 bases not matched to a gene. The CDR3 is made up of 18 amino acids. The germline V gene encodes CDR1 MGHDK and CDR2 SYGVNS. CDR3 sequence: CASSSGTVRARSYNEQFF. CDR3 sequence (DNA): TGTGCCAGCAGTTCCGGGACAGTGCGGGCGAGATCCTACAATGAGCAGTTCTTC.

The chain joins TRBV11-3 to TRBJ1-6; 8 bases fit TRBD1. Germline CDR1 is SGHNT and CDR2 is YENEEA. V trimming: 6 bases; J trimming: 0 bases; junction bases outside the gene matches: 4. The length of the CDR3 is 16 residues. CDR3 in amino acids: CASSQGASSYNSPLHF. Written as DNA, the CDR3 is TGTGCCAGCAGTCAGGGGGCCAGCTCCTATAATTCACCCCTCCACTTT.

CDR3 in DNA: TGTGCCAGCAGTTACACACAGGGGGCATACTATGGCTACACCTTC. Protein sequence: CASSYTQGAYYGYTF. This rearrangement joins TRBV6-5 to TRBJ1-2; 9 nucleotides line up with TRBD1. Germline assignment: CDR1 MNHEY and CDR2 SVGAGI. The ends lost 2 bases at V and 3 bases at J; junction bases unmatched: 4. CDR3 length: 15 residues.

The chain employs TRBV6-1 and TRBJ2-1; a possible D gene is TRBD1 (6 bases). Germline V gene sequence: CDR1 MNHNS, CDR2 SASEGT. Trimming took off 2 bases at V and 4 bases at J, with 12 bases between the two ends. The CDR3 is 15 residues long. CDR3 in DNA: TGTGCCAGCAGTGAACAGATCACAGGGTACAATGAGCAGTTCTTC. The encoded protein is CASSEQITGYNEQFF.

The J gene is TRBJ2-1, the V gene TRBV11-2, with TRBD2 matching 7 bases. CDR3 length: 19 amino acids. The V gene end was trimmed by 1 base and the J gene end by 5 bases; junction bases not matched to a gene: 17. The germline gives CDR1 SGHAT, CDR2 FQNNGV. CDR3 bases: TGTGCCAGCAGCTTAGGAGGACTGGTTACAGCGGGGTATCACAATGAGCAGTTCTTC. It specifies CASSLGGLVTAGYHNEQFF.

The V gene is TRBV19, the J gene TRBJ2-2; 7 bases line up with TRBD1. This CDR3 spans 16 amino acids. With V trimmed by 1 base and J by 4 bases, 6 bases remained unmatched. Per the germline V gene, CDR1 is LNHDA and CDR2 is SQIVND (reference sequence). The CDR3 region is CASSIGAGGFTGELFF. CDR3 DNA: TGTGCCAGTAGTATAGGGGCAGGGGGTTTCACCGGGGAGCTGTTTTTT.

The chain uses TRBV7-9 and TRBJ1-2; D is uncertain. V lost 1 base and J lost 7, with 13 bases in between. The CDR3 extends over 14 amino acids. Germline CDR1 and CDR2: SEHNR and FQNEAQ (reference sequence). CDR3 loop: CASSLEAGASGYTF. The DNA for the CDR3 is TGTGCCAGCAGCTTAGAGGCGGGCGCGAGTGGCTACACCTTC.

J is TRBJ2-3 and V is TRBV6-5, with 8 bases fitting TRBD1. Germline V gene lookup returns CDR1 MNHEY and CDR2 SVGAGI. The CDR3 runs to 15 residues. V lost 2 bases and J lost 1; bases outside the gene matches: 2. The CDR3 is CASSYEDRGTDTQYF. DNA for the CDR3: TGTGCCAGCAGTTACGAGGACAGGGGCACAGATACGCAGTATTTT.

V usage is TRBV4-3 and J usage is TRBJ1-2, with 8 bases that match TRBD1. Germline V gene data show CDR1 as LGHNA and CDR2 as YSLEER. This CDR3 is built from 16 residues. Germline trimming cut 0 bases from V and 5 bases from J; bases unmatched to any gene: 8. The chain's CDR3 is CASSQDGGRGLYGYTF. The CDR3 nucleotides read TGCGCCAGCAGCCAAGATGGTGGCAGGGGGCTTTATGGCTACACCTTC.

The rearrangement joins TRBV7-2 to TRBJ2-7; TRBD1 agrees at 8 bases. This CDR3 contains 13 residues. Germline CDR1 reads SGHTA; CDR2 reads FQGNSA. Trimming at V came to 5 bases and at J to 3 bases, leaving 3 bases not matched to a gene. The CDR3 spells CASSIDRGYEQYF. Written as DNA, the CDR3 is TGTGCCAGCAGCATTGACAGGGGCTACGAGCAGTACTTC.

V is TRBV7-9 and J is TRBJ2-3; 11 bases map to TRBD1. J lost 5 bases, V lost 5 bases, and 9 bases had no gene match. CDR1 is SEHNR, CDR2 FQNEAQ, per germline (reference sequence). This CDR3 spans 16 amino acids. The CDR3 DNA sequence: TGTGCCAGCAGCCCGGACAGGGGGCCGTTTGGAGATACGCAGTATTTT. As protein: CASSPDRGPFGDTQYF.

The chain employs TRBV7-9 and TRBJ1-2; possible D gene TRBD1, 5 bases. V lost 1 base and J lost 2, with 17 bases in between. CDR3 length: 17 amino acids. The germline gives CDR1 SEHNR, CDR2 FQNEAQ (reference sequence). The CDR3 nucleotides are TGTGCCAGCAGCTTAGGTTCAGGGAGGGTATTAAACTATGGCTACACCTTC. Its translation: CASSLGSGRVLNYGYTF.

This chain links TRBV27 with TRBJ1-1; D not resolved. The CDR3 is made up of 14 amino acids. From germline, CDR1 is MNHEY and CDR2 SMNVEV (reference sequence). V dropped 3 bases and J dropped 4 bases, with 12 bases sitting between them. This CDR3 is CASSFSGPGTEAFF. CDR3 sequence (DNA): TGTGCCAGCAGTTTTAGCGGCCCTGGCACTGAAGCTTTCTTT.

The chain has TRBV4-2 and TRBJ1-2; 10 bases map to TRBD1. Germline-derived CDR1 and CDR2 are LGHNA and YNFKEQ. Trimming cost V 1 base and J 5 bases; bases outside gene matches: 1. The CDR3 totals 14 residues. Written as DNA, the CDR3 is TGTGCCAGCAGCCAAGGGACAGGGGGATATGGCTACACCTTC. Encoded protein: CASSQGTGGYGYTF.

The chain uses TRBV7-2 and TRBJ1-1; 10 positions match TRBD1. The germline CDR1 and CDR2 sequences are SGHTA and FQGNSA. Losses at the gene ends were 5 bases for V and 8 bases for J; bases not matched to a gene: 11. The CDR3 has 15 amino acids. CDR3 sequence reads: CASSLPRDRGAEAFF. The CDR3 coding sequence is TGTGCCAGCAGCCTACCCCGGGACAGGGGTGCGGAAGCTTTCTTT.

This sequence joins TRBV7-9 and TRBJ1-1; possibly TRBD1 for D (6 bases). V shed 1 base and J shed 4 bases, with 7 bases lying between them. The CDR3 is made up of 13 amino acids. Germline V CDR1 and CDR2: SEHNR, FQNEAQ (reference sequence). CDR3 coding DNA: TGTGCCAGCAGCTTAGGGACAGCCACTGAAGCTTTCTTT. Translating gives CASSLGTATEAFF.

J is TRBJ1-2 and V is TRBV7-2; 7 nucleotides match TRBD1. Per the germline V gene, CDR1 is SGHTA and CDR2 is FQGNSA. The V segment lost 5 bases and the J segment 0 bases; nucleotides outside the gene matches: 12. The CDR3 spans 17 residues. The CDR3 sequence: CASSLTRNRGANYGYTF. The CDR3 DNA is TGTGCCAGCAGCCTAACCCGGAACAGGGGAGCTAACTATGGCTACACCTTC.

The chain carries TRBV6-1 and TRBJ1-4; tentative D call: TRBD1 (6 bases). The germline CDR1 and CDR2 sequences are MNHNS and SASEGT. V was cut by 6 bases and J by 4 bases, with 18 bases left in between. The CDR3 is 16 amino acids. The CDR3 region is CASRETQGLGNEKLFF. The CDR3 nucleotides are TGTGCCAGCAGAGAAACCCAGGGGCTCGGTAATGAAAAACTGTTTTTT.